Given below is one T cell receptor (beta chain) in context. This sample was included in a study of blood T cell repertoires in COVID-19. Study context: The study drew acute and convalescent COVID-19 samples from the United States, Italy and Spain.

Original processing notes: The assay estimated nucleated cells by amplifying reference gene primers. The repertoire was sequenced with immunoSEQ multiplex PCR; TCRdb's copy has only in-frame clones and lacks some. The V and J calls and clone size are taken from that table; D and trimming were inferred from the DNA. The repertoire holds around 53,000 clones, over 90% seen once, with 3.1% in the top ten. V gave up 2 bases and J gave up 4 bases; unmatched junction bases: 7. Germline CDR1 and CDR2: SGDLS and YYNGEE. The CDR3 runs to 15 residues. Input material: peripheral blood. This sequence was found in a human donor in a cohort sampled during active COVID-19. The rearrangement joins TRBV9 to TRBJ1-2, with TRBD1 identical over 8 bases. The CDR3 spells CASSVGQGDFYGYTF. DNA of the CDR3: TGTGCCAGCAGCGTTGGACAGGGTGACTTCTATGGCTACACCTTC. Full variable domain (rest looked up from reference TRBV9 and TRBJ1-2): DSGVTQTPKHLITATGQRVTLRCSPRSGDLSVYWYQQSLDQGLQFLIQYYNGEERAKGNILERFSAQQFPDLHSELNLSSLELGDSALYFCASSVGQGDFYGYTFGSGTRLTVV.